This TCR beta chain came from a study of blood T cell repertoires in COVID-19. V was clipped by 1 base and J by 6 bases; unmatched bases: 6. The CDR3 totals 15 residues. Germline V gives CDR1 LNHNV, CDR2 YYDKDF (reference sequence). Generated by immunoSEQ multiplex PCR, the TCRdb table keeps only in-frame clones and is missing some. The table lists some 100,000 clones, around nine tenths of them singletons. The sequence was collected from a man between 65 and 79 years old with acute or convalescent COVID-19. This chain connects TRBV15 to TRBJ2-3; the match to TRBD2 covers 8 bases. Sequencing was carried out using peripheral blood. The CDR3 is CATSRVGGGMDTQYF. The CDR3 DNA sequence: TGTGCCACCAGCAGAGTCGGGGGGGGGATGGATACGCAGTATTTT.